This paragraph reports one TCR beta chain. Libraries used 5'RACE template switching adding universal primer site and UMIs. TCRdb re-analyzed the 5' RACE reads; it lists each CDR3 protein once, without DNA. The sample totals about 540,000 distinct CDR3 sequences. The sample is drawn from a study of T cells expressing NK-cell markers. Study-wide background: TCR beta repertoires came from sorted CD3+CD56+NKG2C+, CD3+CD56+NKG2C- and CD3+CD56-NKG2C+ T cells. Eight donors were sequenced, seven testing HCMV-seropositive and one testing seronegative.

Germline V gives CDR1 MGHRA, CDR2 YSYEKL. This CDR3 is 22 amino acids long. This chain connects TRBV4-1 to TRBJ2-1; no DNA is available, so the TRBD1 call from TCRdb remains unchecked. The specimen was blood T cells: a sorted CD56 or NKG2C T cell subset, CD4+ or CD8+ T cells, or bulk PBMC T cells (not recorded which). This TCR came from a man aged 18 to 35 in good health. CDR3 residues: CASSQERQGKWGGREAYNEQFF.